The 27 T cell receptor beta chains presented below share a single source sample, sequenced in a study of cytomegalovirus exposure and HLA in healthy donors. The PCR used 60 Vbeta and 13 Jbeta primers. Sequenced by immunoSEQ multiplex PCR; TCRdb stores in-frame clones only, minus some. The listing records roughly 73,000 clones. Sample: PBMCs. Source of these receptors: a female donor in good health and CMV-seropositive.

This chain joins TRBV11-2 and TRBJ1-1; perhaps TRBD1 as D (5 bases). Germline V CDR1 and CDR2: SGHAT, FQNNGV. The CDR3 contains 13 residues. The V gene lost 1 base and the J gene lost 7 bases, with 10 bases spanning the gap. CDR3 amino acids: CASSLVRGGEAFF. The CDR3 DNA sequence: TGTGCCAGCAGCTTAGTCCGGGGGGGTGAAGCTTTCTTT. The full variable domain, its missing parts supplied by reference TRBV11-2 and TRBJ1-1, is EAGVAQSPRYKIIEKRQSVAFWCNPISGHATLYWYQQILGQGPKLLIQFQNNGVVDDSQLPKDRFSAERLKGVDSTLKIQPAKLEDSAVYLCASSLVRGGEAFFGQGTRLTVV.

The chain recombines TRBV30 with TRBJ2-5; D is perhaps TRBD2 (5 bases). V gave up 0 bases and J gave up 1 base, with 12 bases separating them. This CDR3 contains 15 residues. Germline lookup yields CDR1 GTSNPN and CDR2 SVGIG (reference sequence). The CDR3 loop reads CAWSVRGASQETQYF. CDR3 nucleotide sequence: TGTGCCTGGAGTGTACGGGGTGCCAGCCAAGAGACCCAGTACTTC. The full variable domain, completed using reference TRBV30 and TRBJ2-5, is SQTIHQWPATLVQPVGSPLSLECTVEGTSNPNLYWYRQAAGRGLQLLFYSVGIGQISSEVPQNLSASRPQDRQFILSSKKLLLSDSGFYLCAWSVRGASQETQYFGPGTRLLVL.

The chain couples TRBV5-1 to TRBJ1-1; D unclear. The CDR3 spans 15 residues. Germline-derived CDR1 and CDR2 are SGHRS and YFSETQ. V was clipped by 0 bases and J by 5 bases, with 14 bases between them. The CDR3 region is CASSLGVGVPTEAFF. The CDR3 DNA reads TGCGCCAGCAGCTTGGGTGTCGGGGTCCCGACTGAAGCTTTCTTT.

V gene TRBV19 combines with J gene TRBJ1-2; tentatively, D is TRBD1 (5 bases). The CDR3 spans 13 residues. The germline V gene encodes CDR1 LNHDA and CDR2 SQIVND (reference sequence). V was shortened by 4 bases and J by 4 bases, with 10 bases between the two germline ends. CDR3 residues: CASSNDRVYGYTF. The CDR3 DNA is TGTGCCAGTAGTAACGACAGAGTCTATGGCTACACCTTC.

This rearrangement joins TRBV18 to TRBJ2-7; 8 bases map to TRBD1. Germline V gene data show CDR1 as KGHSH and CDR2 as LQKENI. The V gene end was trimmed by 5 bases and the J gene end by 6 bases; junction bases not matched to a gene: 12. The CDR3 contains 15 residues. The CDR3 DNA sequence: TGTGCCAGCTCAGGTACAGGGGGATCGACGGGCGAGCAGTACTTC. Translation: CASSGTGGSTGEQYF.

J is TRBJ2-7 and V is TRBV6-6; TRBD1 aligns across 9 bases. This CDR3 is built from 13 residues. The V gene's germline CDR1 is MNHNY and CDR2 SVGAGI (reference sequence). After removal of 7 bases from V and 7 bases from J, the junction contained 8 bases not matched to a gene. CDR3 DNA sequence: TGTGCCAGCACGGGACAGGGAAGGAGGGAGCAGTACTTC. This translates into CASTGQGRREQYF.

The chain has TRBV7-9 and TRBJ1-1; D remains ambiguous. Trimming pared 6 bases from V and 4 bases from J, leaving 9 bases between. There are 12 residues in the CDR3. Germline V gene sequence: CDR1 SEHNR, CDR2 FQNEAQ (reference sequence). CDR3 amino acids: CASSFTSTEAFF. CDR3 coding DNA: TGTGCCAGCAGTTTTACGAGCACTGAAGCTTTCTTT.

This rearrangement joins TRBV7-3 to TRBJ2-3, with TRBD2 as a possible D gene (6 bases). Germline values: CDR1 SGHTA, CDR2 FQGTGA. V lost 3 bases to trimming and J lost 5 bases, with 9 bases between them. This CDR3 region has 13 residues. The CDR3 nucleotides are TGTGCCAGCAGCTTTGGGACTGGAGATACGCAGTATTTT. As protein: CASSFGTGDTQYF.

The chain carries TRBV27 and TRBJ1-1, with a weak D call TRBD1 (5 bases). V was pared by 3 bases and J by 4 bases, with 9 bases between. The germline gives CDR1 MNHEY, CDR2 SMNVEV (reference sequence). The length of the CDR3 is 13 residues. This CDR3 is CASSFSRVTEAFF. The CDR3, as DNA: TGTGCCAGCAGTTTTAGCAGGGTCACTGAAGCTTTCTTT.

The V gene is TRBV6-1, the J gene TRBJ1-5; TRBD1 aligns across 7 bases. The CDR3 is 15 residues long. Germline CDR1 and CDR2: MNHNS and SASEGT. Trimming took 6 bases from V and 5 from J; bases not matched to a gene: 10. The CDR3: CASSQQQGIYQPQHF. Here the CDR3 DNA reads TGTGCCAGCAGCCAACAACAGGGGATTTATCAGCCCCAGCATTTT.

The genes are TRBV19 and TRBJ1-1; 10 bases fit TRBD1. CDR1 and CDR2 (germline): LNHDA, SQIVND (reference sequence). The CDR3 is 14 amino acids. The junction had 6 bases not matched to a gene; V was cut back by 6 bases and J by 5 bases. The CDR3 loop is CASSTGQGGTEAFF. In nucleotides, the CDR3 is TGTGCCAGTAGCACCGGACAGGGGGGGACTGAAGCTTTCTTT. The variable domain in full, with the rest retrieved from reference TRBV19 and TRBJ1-1, is DGGITQSPKYLFRKEGQNVTLSCEQNLNHDAMYWYRQDPGQGLRLIYYSQIVNDFQKGDIAEGYSVSREKKESFPLTVTSAQKNPTAFYLCASSTGQGGTEAFFGQGTRLTVV.

CDR3 amino acids: CASSWTGDTEAFF. The CDR3 coding sequence is TGTGCCAGCAGCTGGACAGGGGACACTGAAGCTTTCTTT. The chain links TRBV5-6 to TRBJ1-1; 9 nucleotides agree with TRBD1. With 3 bases clipped from V and 3 bases from J, the junction kept 0 bases outside the gene matches. The CDR3 runs 13 residues. CDR1 is SGHDT, CDR2 YYEEEE, per germline.

The gene calls are TRBV7-3 and TRBJ2-6; 10 positions match TRBD2. The germline CDR1 and CDR2 sequences are SGHTA and FQGTGA. V was clipped by 1 base and J by 0 bases; unmatched bases: 3. The CDR3 contains 18 residues. CDR3 nucleotide sequence: TGTGCCAGCAGCTTAATTCCTAGCGGGAGCTCTGGGGCCAACGTCCTGACTTTC. It codes for CASSLIPSGSSGANVLTF.

J is TRBJ2-7 and V is TRBV12-2; TRBD2 is the table's D call and was not checked against the DNA. TRBV12-2 is reported as a pseudogene. The CDR3 is 17 amino acids. The CDR3: CASRDGTSGSPGNEQYF. In DNA form, the CDR3 reads TGTGCAAGTCGCGATGGGACTAGCGGGAGCCCGGGGAACGAGCAGTACTTC.

The J gene is TRBJ2-7, the V gene TRBV27; 10 nucleotides agree with TRBD2. Germline lookup yields CDR1 MNHEY and CDR2 SMNVEV (reference sequence). The CDR3 totals 14 residues. Losses at the gene ends were 5 bases for V and 4 bases for J; bases not matched to a gene: 5. The CDR3 reads CASSQSGRGYEQYF. CDR3 in DNA: TGTGCCAGCAGTCAAAGCGGGAGGGGGTACGAGCAGTACTTC.

The chain recombines TRBV5-1 with TRBJ2-3, with 10 bases lining up with TRBD2. Germline V gives CDR1 SGHRS, CDR2 YFSETQ. With V trimmed by 2 bases and J by 0 bases, 6 bases remained unmatched. The CDR3 has 17 residues. CDR3 nucleotide sequence: TGCGCCAGCAGCTTACCCGGACTAGCGGCAAGCACAGATACGCAGTATTTT. This gives the protein CASSLPGLAASTDTQYF.

V and J are TRBV30 and TRBJ2-3; D unclear. This CDR3 region has 11 residues. CDR1 is GTSNPN, CDR2 SVGIG, per germline (reference sequence). V was trimmed by 0 bases and J by 5 bases, leaving 3 bases between them. The chain's CDR3 is CAWSVKDTQYF. In DNA form, the CDR3 reads TGTGCCTGGAGTGTTAAAGATACGCAGTATTTT.

The genes are TRBV7-2 and TRBJ1-4, with TRBD1 as a possible D gene (5 bases). Between the trimmed V and J ends, which lost 5 bases and 4 bases, there was a span of 11 bases. This CDR3 has 14 residues. From germline, CDR1 is SGHTA and CDR2 FQGNSA. The CDR3 loop is CASSPQGGNEKLFF. DNA for the CDR3: TGTGCCAGCAGCCCTCAGGGTGGTAATGAAAAACTGTTTTTT.

The CDR3 DNA reads as TGTGCCAGCAGCGTAGAAGCGGGGGGCCCCCAAGAGACCCAGTACTTC. It specifies CASSVEAGGPQETQYF. V is TRBV9 and J is TRBJ2-5; 9 positions match TRBD2. This CDR3 is 16 amino acids long. J gave up 1 base and V 0 bases, and 4 bases lay outside the gene matches. Germline CDR1 is SGDLS and CDR2 is YYNGEE.

The chain has TRBV7-8 and TRBJ2-3; 7 positions match TRBD1. Unmatched junction bases numbered 9, after V lost 5 bases and J lost 4 bases. Looked up from germline, CDR1 is SGHVS and CDR2 is FQNEAQ. The CDR3 is 15 amino acids. The CDR3 DNA follows: TGTGCCAGCAGCCGAGACAGGGCTATTCCAGATACGCAGTATTTT. Translated, it gives CASSRDRAIPDTQYF. Filled out from reference TRBV7-8 and TRBJ2-3, the complete variable domain reads GAGVSQSPRYKVAKRGQDVALRCDPISGHVSLFWYQQALGQGPEFLTYFQNEAQLDKSGLPSDRFFAERPEGSVSTLKIQRTQQEDSAVYLCASSRDRAIPDTQYFGPGTRLTVL.

V is TRBV2 and J is TRBJ1-4, with D possibly matching TRBD1 (5 bases). The germline V gene has CDR1 SNHLY and CDR2 FYNNEI. The CDR3 is 14 amino acids. Trimming shortened V by 6 bases and J by 7 bases, and 15 bases separated the two germline ends. The CDR3 nucleotides read TGTGCCAGCAGGAGCCAGGGATCCGGTGAAAAACTGTTTTTT. Protein: CASRSQGSGEKLFF.

The chain joins TRBV7-2 to TRBJ2-7; 9 nucleotides agree with TRBD2. From germline, CDR1 is SGHTA and CDR2 FQGNSA. V gave up 5 bases and J gave up 5 bases; unmatched junction bases: 10. CDR3 length equals 15 residues. CDR3 sequence reads: CASSPRVAGENEQYF. CDR3 sequence (DNA): TGTGCCAGCAGCCCCCGGGTAGCGGGAGAGAACGAGCAGTACTTC.

The chain links TRBV6-6 to TRBJ1-1, with unresolved D. Trimming removed 7 bases at V and 1 base at J, with 4 bases between. Per germline, CDR1 MNHNY and CDR2 SVGAGI (reference sequence). This CDR3 is 11 amino acids long. Written as DNA, the CDR3 is TGTGCCAGCACCCGGAACACTGAAGCTTTCTTT. It yields the protein CASTRNTEAFF.

This chain joins TRBV27 and TRBJ2-2; weak D call: TRBD1 (5 bases). V was shortened by 0 bases and J by 4 bases, with 12 bases between the two germline ends. Germline CDR1 reads MNHEY; CDR2 reads SMNVEV (reference sequence). CDR3 length: 16 residues. CDR3: CASSLSAGWGTGELFF. The CDR3 region has the DNA TGTGCCAGCAGTTTATCCGCAGGGTGGGGCACCGGGGAGCTGTTTTTT.

This chain connects TRBV9 to TRBJ1-2, with 8 positions matching TRBD1. The CDR3 sequence is 15 residues long. CDR1 is SGDLS and CDR2 is YYNGEE in the germline V gene. V lost 3 bases to trimming and J lost 4 bases; unmatched junction nucleotides: 8. The CDR3 spells CASSAGTGRSYGYTF. CDR3 sequence (DNA): TGTGCCAGCAGCGCAGGGACAGGACGAAGCTATGGCTACACCTTC.

This rearrangement joins TRBV6-1 to TRBJ2-2; D is uncertain. Germline V gene sequence: CDR1 MNHNS, CDR2 SASEGT. The V end was cut by 7 bases, the J end by 5 bases, with 5 bases between. The length of the CDR3 is 11 residues. CDR3 DNA sequence: TGTGCCAGCATAAATACCGGGGAGCTGTTTTTT. Its protein product is CASINTGELFF.

The chain carries TRBV28 and TRBJ1-4, with 8 bases fitting TRBD1. The CDR3 runs 19 residues. V lost 5 bases to trimming and J lost 0 bases; unmatched junction nucleotides: 14. Per germline, CDR1 MDHEN and CDR2 SYDVKM. DNA for the CDR3: TGTGCCAGCAGTCCCTGGACAGGGAGTACGAGTGCAACTAATGAAAAACTGTTTTTT. As protein: CASSPWTGSTSATNEKLFF.